The 14 T cell receptor beta chains given below trace back to one sample, sequenced in a study of blood T cells in healthy people across ages. The use of a sample-barcoded 5' primer and a J-beta primer mix characterized a second PCR of roughly 7 to 11 cycles. MiXCR, applied by TCRdb to the 5' RACE reads, yields one record per CDR3 protein. Of around 500,000 distinct CDR3 sequences in the sample, roughly 48% were seen once. Sample: blood. The receptors stem from a man at least 80 years old in good health.

This clonotype was seen a handful of times. V and J are TRBV29-1 and TRBJ2-1; no definite D call. V was pared by 4 bases and J by 2 bases, with 12 bases between. The germline gives CDR1 SQVTM, CDR2 ANQGSEA. CDR3 length: 14 amino acids. The CDR3: CSVVNRVTYNEQFF. The CDR3 DNA reads as TGCAGCGTTGTAAATAGGGTCACCTACAATGAGCAGTTCTTC.

V and J are TRBV3-1 and TRBJ2-4; 10 bases are shared with TRBD1. Near its end, the DNA agrees better with TRBJ2-7, so the J call may be wrong. The CDR3 is 14 residues long. The V gene's germline CDR1 is LGHDT and CDR2 YNNKEL (reference sequence). The CDR3 is CASSPIGQGDEQYF. Written as DNA, the CDR3 is TGTGCCAGCAGCCCGATCGGACAGGGGGACGAGCAGTACTTC.

The chain couples TRBV4-3 to TRBJ2-1; a possible D gene is TRBD2 (5 bases). CDR3 length equals 13 residues. Trimming pared 2 bases from V and 10 bases from J, leaving 12 bases between. Per germline, CDR1 LGHNA and CDR2 YSLEER. The CDR3 nucleotides read TGCGCCAGCAGCCAACGCGCCGGGGTAGAGCAGTTCTTC. The encoded protein is CASSQRAGVEQFF.

This clonotype was picked up a small number of times. This chain connects TRBV20-1 to TRBJ1-5; the D gene is possibly TRBD1 (5 bases). The CDR3 has 16 residues. Germline V gene lookup returns CDR1 DFQATT and CDR2 SNEGSKA (reference sequence). V dropped 3 bases and J dropped 2 bases, with 17 bases sitting between them. For the CDR3, the DNA is TGCAGTGCTAGCCCGACAGCCAGTTTGGGCAATCAGCCCCAGCATTTT. This encodes CSASPTASLGNQPQHF.

This chain uses TRBV3-1 with TRBJ2-2; the D call may be TRBD1 or TRBD2 (6 bases each). The CDR3 has 14 amino acids. Trimming took 4 bases from V and 4 from J, leaving 10 bases between them. Germline V CDR1 and CDR2: LGHDT, YNNKEL (reference sequence). The CDR3 reads CASSRQEGTGELFF. The CDR3 DNA is TGTGCCAGCAGCCGACAGGAGGGCACCGGGGAGCTGTTTTTT.

This chain connects TRBV21-1 to TRBJ1-2; TRBD1, the table's D call, was not compared with the DNA. TRBV21-1 is described as a pseudogene. The CDR3 contains 16 residues. CDR3 in amino acids: CASRGSGHWENYGYTF. For the CDR3, the DNA is TGTGCCAGCAGGGGCTCCGGACATTGGGAGAACTATGGCTACACCTTC.

The chain recombines TRBV15 with TRBJ2-3; the match to TRBD2 covers 8 bases. CDR1 is LNHNV and CDR2 is YYDKDF in the germline V gene (reference sequence). The CDR3 sequence is 15 residues long. The V gene end was trimmed by 2 bases and the J gene end by 5 bases; junction bases not matched to a gene: 6. CDR3 protein: CATSRPGGLGDTQYF. Written as DNA, the CDR3 is TGTGCCACCAGCAGACCGGGGGGGCTCGGAGATACGCAGTATTTT.

The chain uses TRBV7-2 and TRBJ2-6; D gene unclear. The CDR3 is 16 residues long. CDR1 SGHTA and CDR2 FQGNSA come from the germline V gene. V was shortened by 5 bases and J by 0 bases, with 11 bases between the two germline ends. The CDR3 DNA reads as TGTGCCAGCAGCCCCAGGACCGGCTCTGGGGCCAACGTCCTGACTTTC. Its protein is CASSPRTGSGANVLTF.

The table lists this clonotype with a few counts. The CDR3 bases are TGTGCCATCAGTGAATTGGAGCTCACCTCCTACAATGAGCAGTACTTC. Translating gives CAISELELTSYNEQYF. This chain uses TRBV10-3 with TRBJ2-7; D is unclear. The CDR3 covers 16 residues. Germline V gene sequence: CDR1 ENHRY, CDR2 SYGVKD. V lost 3 bases to trimming and J lost 7 bases, with 22 bases between them.

The CDR3 DNA follows: TGTGCCAGCAGCCCTGGGACTAGGAACCCCTACGAGCAGTACTTC. Its protein product is CASSPGTRNPYEQYF. The genes are TRBV7-9 and TRBJ2-7; 8 positions agree with TRBD2. CDR3 length equals 15 residues. Germline CDR1 SEHNR, CDR2 FQNEAQ (reference sequence). V trimming: 5 bases; J trimming: 2 bases; junction bases outside the gene matches: 8. Using reference TRBV7-9 and TRBJ2-7 for the parts outside the CDR3, the full variable domain is DTGVSQNPRHKITKRGQNVTFRCDPISEHNRLYWYRQTLGQGPEFLTYFQNEAQLEKSRLLSDRFSAERPKGSFSTLEIQRTEQGDSAMYLCASSPGTRNPYEQYFGPGTRLTVT.

The chain combines TRBV3-1 with TRBJ2-5; perhaps TRBD1 as D (5 bases). V was clipped by 1 base and J by 7 bases, with 7 bases between them. The CDR3 sequence is 12 residues long. Looked up from germline, CDR1 is LGHDT and CDR2 is YNNKEL (reference sequence). CDR3 loop: CASSQGQRTQYF. The CDR3 nucleotides are TGTGCCAGCAGCCAAGGACAGCGGACCCAGTACTTC.

V is TRBV20-1 and J is TRBJ1-1; no clear D gene. V was trimmed by 6 bases and J by 3 bases, leaving 14 bases between them. CDR1 and CDR2 (germline): DFQATT, SNEGSKA (reference sequence). The CDR3 extends over 13 amino acids. CDR3 in DNA: TGCAGTGCCTCCTCCGGTAGCGACACTGAAGCTTTCTTT. The encoded protein is CSASSGSDTEAFF.

The chain combines TRBV7-3 with TRBJ1-1; 8 nucleotides line up with TRBD1. This CDR3 has 14 residues. The V segment lost 6 bases and the J segment 6 bases; nucleotides outside the gene matches: 9. In germline, CDR1 is SGHTA, CDR2 FQGTGA. The CDR3 DNA follows: TGTGCCAGCAGTCGGGGACAGGTGAATGCTGAAGCTTTCTTT. This gives the protein CASSRGQVNAEAFF.

This clonotype was recorded a few times. The chain uses TRBV10-3 and TRBJ1-2; tentatively, D is TRBD1 (6 bases). This CDR3 has 14 residues. Germline-derived CDR1 and CDR2 are ENHRY and SYGVKD. The ends were cut back, 0 bases at V and 2 bases at J, with 7 bases in the middle. In nucleotides, the CDR3 is TGTGCCATCAGTGAGTCGACAGGCAACTATGGCTACACCTTC. Translating it yields CAISESTGNYGYTF.